The present TCR beta chain was sequenced within a study of blood T cell repertoires in COVID-19. Study summary: PBMCs, B-cell-depleted T cells, or T cells provided the cDNA or gDNA that made up the material.

Methods used by the authors: Nucleated cell counts were estimated from reference gene primer amplification. Measured with immunoSEQ multiplex PCR; TCRdb has only the in-frame clones, and not every one. The D gene and trimming were derived from the DNA, and the V and J assignments and clone size from that table. The sample consists of roughly 200,000 clones, about four fifths of them appearing once. Material for sequencing was peripheral blood. This TCR was recovered from a man aged 45-65 years with active or convalescent COVID-19.

CDR3 sequence: CAISESSVSNQPQHF. CDR3 in DNA: TGTGCCATCAGTGAGTCAAGCGTCAGTAATCAGCCCCAGCATTTT. This chain links TRBV10-3 with TRBJ1-5; no reliable D call. The CDR3 runs to 15 residues. The germline V gene encodes CDR1 ENHRY and CDR2 SYGVKD. Trimming cost V 0 bases and J 4 bases, with 10 bases left between them.